This T cell receptor (beta chain) stems from a study of T cells in Graves' hyperthyroidism and ophthalmopathy. Amplification of TCR beta CDR3 regions used RNA as the template. HTBI primers were employed in a first-round RT-PCR of the TCR CDR3. TCRdb called the multiplex PCR reads again in MiXCR, with one record for every CDR3 protein. Here the sample spans hundreds of thousands of distinct CDR3 sequences, roughly 15% being singletons. This clonotype came up many times. Its specificity is not known. Germline CDR1 and CDR2: SGHVS and FQNEAQ. This CDR3 comprises 14 residues. V dropped 8 bases and J dropped 4; count of bases not matched to a gene: 3. Clinical symptoms, serum thyroxine and TRAb, thyroid ultrasound and orbital computed tomography together formed the diagnostic basis. General study findings and limits: Peripheral blood also featured most of the thyroid clonotypes expanded above 0.001. The model foresaw ophthalmopathy a median around 6 months prior to onset.

V and J are TRBV7-8 and TRBJ2-2, with 11 nucleotides matching TRBD1. The sequencing input was blood. The receptor comes from a woman aged 50 to 60 with Graves' ophthalmopathy. CDR3 DNA: TGTGCCAGCGCCGGGACAGGGGGCACCGGGGAGCTGTTTTTT. The encoded protein is CASAGTGGTGELFF.